This record concerns one TCR beta chain sequence. What it binds is unknown. V lost 4 bases to trimming and J lost 7 bases; unmatched junction nucleotides: 7. Germline V gene sequence: CDR1 SGHDN, CDR2 FVKESK. This CDR3 contains 15 residues. Profiling relied on immunoSEQ multiplex PCR, and the TCRdb table lists in-frame clones only, not all of them. This sample carries some 80,000 clones, 95% of them seen once, and the ten largest clones take 0.69%. The data belong to a study of cytomegalovirus exposure and HLA in healthy donors. The overall study: Per a later analysis, the roughly 640 first-cohort and about 120 validation repertoires shared one platform.

Study-level results: The study listed 150 to 200 cytomegalovirus-associated TCR beta chains. Most TCR sequences showed up rarely, but some public TCRs showed up in many donors. In vitro experiments confirmed that three CMV-associated chains were specific for CMV antigens.

The sequence was obtained from a woman aged 18-29 years in good health and CMV-seronegative. Sequencing was carried out using PBMCs. The genes are TRBV14 and TRBJ2-1; TRBD1 matches at 10 bases. This CDR3 is CASSRGTGVGNEQFF. The CDR3 DNA is TGTGCCAGCAGCCGAGGGACAGGGGTTGGAAATGAGCAGTTCTTC. Full variable domain (remainder filled in from reference TRBV14 and TRBJ2-1): EAGVTQFPSHSVIEKGQTVTLRCDPISGHDNLYWYRRVMGKEIKFLLHFVKESKQDESGMPNNRFLAERTGGTYSTLKVQPAELEDSGVYFCASSRGTGVGNEQFFGPGTRLTVL.